The rows below give T cell receptor beta chains drawn from one sample of a study of post-analysis software for immune sequencing data. TCRdb re-analysed the PCR reads in MiXCR, keeping a single row per CDR3 protein. The sample has some 890,000 distinct CDR3 sequences; 53% are singletons. The material sequenced was blood. The receptors here all came from a girl aged 5 to 17 with multiple sclerosis. The CDR3 runs from the conserved cysteine through the conserved F or W. Each record gives: V gene, clone size, J gene, D gene, CDR3 protein, CDR3 DNA. A D gene is named only where the DNA matches it firmly. Only part of the rows carry a size: once, few, many, or a class if the clone is expanded.

TRBV27	-	TRBJ1-2	-	CASSFGDTHPYGYTF	TGTGCCAGCAGTTTTGGGGACACCCACCCCTATGGCTACACCTTC
TRBV15	-	TRBJ2-7	-	CATSRAGRTYEQYF	TGTGCCACCAGCAGAGCCGGCAGAACCTACGAGCAGTACTTC
TRBV7-9	few	TRBJ2-1	TRBD2	CASSSIREGNYNEQFF	TGTGCCAGCAGCTCCATCCGGGAGGGAAACTACAATGAGCAGTTCTTC
TRBV5-6	few	TRBJ2-5	-	CASGPRGPQETQYF	TGTGCCAGCGGGCCGCGGGGCCCCCAAGAGACCCAGTACTTC
TRBV12-3/TRBV12-4	-	TRBJ2-1	TRBD1	CASSLSRGQGAGGRQFF	TGTGCCAGCAGTTTAAGTAGGGGCCAGGGGGCGGGTGGTCGGCAGTTCTTC
TRBV29-1	-	TRBJ2-1	TRBD2	CSVEEPGLGNEQFF	TGCAGCGTTGAAGAACCGGGACTAGGCAATGAGCAGTTCTTC
TRBV5-1	-	TRBJ1-2	TRBD1	CASSSAGQNYGYTF	TGCGCCAGCAGCTCCGCGGGACAGAACTATGGCTACACCTTC
TRBV20-1	few	TRBJ2-7	TRBD2	CSARASGGAVEYF	TGCAGTGCTAGGGCTAGCGGGGGGGCGGTCGAGTACTTC
TRBV20-1	-	TRBJ2-4	TRBD1	CSAPNTGGRAKNIQYF	TGCAGTGCCCCAAACACAGGGGGAAGAGCCAAAAACATTCAGTACTTC
TRBV18	-	TRBJ2-5	TRBD1	CASSPPTGAETQYF	TGTGCCAGCTCACCGCCGACAGGGGCAGAGACCCAGTACTTC
TRBV12-3/TRBV12-4	-	TRBJ1-1	-	CASSFPREAFF	TGTGCCAGCAGCTTCCCGAGGGAAGCTTTCTTT
TRBV20-1	-	TRBJ1-2	-	CSAREWTEDGYTF	TGCAGTGCTAGAGAGTGGACAGAAGATGGCTACACCTTC
TRBV7-9	-	TRBJ2-5	-	CASSGPGLGEQYF	TGTGCCAGCAGCGGTCCGGGTTTGGGGGAGCAGTACTTC